The 13 T cell receptor beta chains in this list originate from one sample, sequenced in a study of T cell repertoires in cytomegalovirus infection. MiXCR, applied by TCRdb to the reads, yields one record per CDR3 protein. The repertoire has about 260,000 distinct CDR3 sequences, around 8.7% of them found once; the top ten carry around 15%. The source material was PBMCs. Receptors were obtained from a human donor in good health (CMV status not recorded). Some clones in this sample may be carry-over from other donors' samples.

This clonotype was seen repeatedly, ten times or more. The DNA for the CDR3 is TGTGCCAGCAGCTTAGATCGGGGGGCCAGGACCGGGGAGCTGTTTTTT. This translates into CASSLDRGARTGELFF. The chain recombines TRBV11-2 with TRBJ2-2; weak D call: TRBD2 (7 bases). Germline CDR1 SGHAT, CDR2 FQNNGV. The germline V and J ends were trimmed by 0 bases and 5 bases, with 13 bases remaining between them. This CDR3 has 16 amino acids.

This clonotype appeared many times. This chain joins TRBV12-3 or TRBV12-4 and TRBJ2-3; D possibly corresponds to TRBD1 (8 bases). This CDR3 comprises 23 residues. V was pared by 7 bases and J by 4 bases, with 42 bases between. The CDR3 DNA reads TGTGCCAGCACCTCCAAGGTGGGGGGGGTCAGGGACAGGCGGACGAATAGCGCAGATACGCAGTATTTT. Translated, it gives CASTSKVGGVRDRRTNSADTQYF.

The gene calls are TRBV7-8 and TRBJ2-7, with D possibly TRBD1 on 7 matching bases. CDR1 is SGHVS, CDR2 FQNEAQ, per germline. The CDR3 is 16 amino acids. Trimming cost V 5 bases and J 3 bases, with 20 bases left between them. The CDR3 loop is CASSQGGGANSYEQYF. CDR3 nucleotides: TGTGCCAGCAGCCAGGGGGGTGGAGCCAACAGCTACGAGCAGTACTTC.

This clonotype was seen more than once but under ten times. The chain employs TRBV6-2 or TRBV6-3 and TRBJ1-1; D is ambiguous. Deletions cut 2 bases from V and 4 bases from J, with 8 bases between. The CDR3 sequence is 13 residues long. Germline CDR1 and CDR2: MNHEY and SVGEGT. The CDR3 coding sequence is TGTGCCAGCAGTTACGAGAGGGTCACTGAAGCTTTCTTT. Protein sequence: CASSYERVTEAFF.

This clonotype came up many times. The genes are TRBV7-2 and TRBJ1-4; the D is unclear. V was pared by 4 bases and J by 8 bases, with 11 bases between. The CDR3 has 13 amino acids. Looked up from germline, CDR1 is SGHTA and CDR2 is FQGNSA. The CDR3 nucleotides are TGTGCCAGCAGCTCACAAGGGCCCGAAAAACTGTTTTTT. Amino acid sequence: CASSSQGPEKLFF.

This clonotype was counted between two and nine times. This rearrangement joins TRBV11-2 to TRBJ1-5; the match to TRBD1 covers 7 bases. The CDR3 is 16 residues long. Unmatched junction bases numbered 7, after V lost 2 bases and J lost 3 bases. Germline loops: CDR1 SGHAT, CDR2 FQNNGV. Here the CDR3 reads CASSLSIGTDNQPQHF. CDR3 DNA: TGTGCCAGCAGCTTATCCATCGGGACAGACAATCAGCCCCAGCATTTT.

This clonotype was counted many times. The chain carries TRBV7-8 and TRBJ1-2; no clear D. V lost 0 bases, J lost 2 bases, and 10 bases lay in between. From germline, CDR1 is SGHVS and CDR2 FQNEAQ. The CDR3 loop spans 15 amino acids. CDR3 in amino acids: CASSLALEANYGYTF. DNA of the CDR3: TGTGCCAGCAGCTTAGCATTAGAAGCGAACTATGGCTACACCTTC.

This clonotype was observed a few times. The V call is TRBV14, the J call TRBJ2-7; 9 nucleotides match TRBD1. Germline CDR1 SGHDN, CDR2 FVKESK. CDR3 size: 15 residues. V lost 4 bases, J lost 8 bases, and 12 bases stayed unmatched. The CDR3 is CASSLDRDRAIKQYF. Written as DNA, the CDR3 is TGTGCCAGCAGCCTGGACCGGGACAGGGCAATCAAGCAGTACTTC.

This sequence joins TRBV12-3 or TRBV12-4 and TRBJ2-4; D remains ambiguous. V shed 3 bases and J shed 0 bases, with 9 bases lying between them. The CDR3 spans 15 residues. The CDR3 reads CASSFRTQAKNIQYF. The CDR3 nucleotides are TGTGCCAGCAGTTTTAGAACCCAAGCCAAAAACATTCAGTACTTC.

In this sample, this clonotype turned up many times. V and J are TRBV19 and TRBJ2-1, with D possibly being TRBD2 (6 bases). The CDR3 runs to 13 residues. V gave up 5 bases and J gave up 9 bases, with 14 bases separating them. Germline V gene data show CDR1 as LNHDA and CDR2 as SQIVND (reference sequence). This chain's CDR3 is CASSPSGLSEQFF. The CDR3, as DNA: TGTGCCAGTAGTCCCAGCGGGTTATCTGAGCAGTTCTTC.

This clonotype has only a few counts. V and J are TRBV7-2 and TRBJ2-3; unclear D gene. From germline, CDR1 is SGHTA and CDR2 FQGNSA. V was shortened by 2 bases and J by 1 base, with 10 bases between the two germline ends. The length of the CDR3 is 15 residues. The CDR3 DNA is TGTGCCAGCAGCTTAACACAGAAAGGCACAGATACGCAGTATTTT. It yields the protein CASSLTQKGTDTQYF.

This sequence joins TRBV7-9 and TRBJ1-1; D is ambiguous. Germline-derived CDR1 and CDR2 are SEHNR and FQNEAQ (reference sequence). This CDR3 has 13 amino acids. The V end lost 1 base, the J end lost 7 bases, and 10 bases lay between the germline ends. In nucleotides, the CDR3 is TGTGCCAGCAGCTTAGAGGGTTTCGGTGAAGCTTTCTTT. Translating it yields CASSLEGFGEAFF.

This clonotype has a count of ten or more. CDR3 in DNA: TGTGCCAGCAGCCCGAGCGGGAGCTACGGGGAGCTGTTTTTT. Protein sequence: CASSPSGSYGELFF. J is TRBJ2-2 and V is TRBV7-6, with 8 bases that match TRBD2. Germline CDR1 and CDR2: SGHVS and FNYEAQ. The CDR3 spans 14 residues. Trimming removed 5 bases from V and 7 bases from J; junction bases left unmatched: 6.